The clone carrying this TCR beta chain was seen a single time. The germline and genes are mouse ones. The sequenced fragment ends 1 residue before the CDR3 boundary, so the rest is inferred from the germline J gene. The sample is drawn from a study of tissue T cells after allogeneic stem cell transplantation. Assay: immunoSEQ multiplex PCR; the TCRdb copy retains only in-frame clones and omits some. The sample has 3,500 or so clones; 50% are singletons. V was clipped by 3 bases and J by 5 bases, with 9 bases between them. CDR3 size: 13 residues. Germline CDR1 and CDR2: SGHSA and FRNQAP. Time point here: mouse harvest day 14 after allogeneic transplant. The graft held 10^6 splenic CD5+ T cells and 10^7 T-cell-depleted bone marrow cells.

This TCR came from a female BALB/c mouse given C57BL/6 T cells with graft-versus-host disease after an allogeneic hematopoietic cell transplant. This chain joins TRBV16 and TRBJ2-5; a weak D match, TRBD2 (6 bases). Input material: gut tissue. CDR3 DNA (partial): TGTGCAAGCAGCTTTACTGGGTCAGACACCCAGTAC. Protein sequence: CASSFTGSDTQY. The whole CDR3 protein is CASSFTGSDTQYF.